Listed below are T cell receptor beta chains from one sample, sequenced in a study of cytomegalovirus exposure and HLA in healthy donors. Some clones are missing from TCRdb's copy, which holds only in-frame ones; the method was immunoSEQ multiplex PCR. This sample contains about 35,000 clones. Source material: PBMCs. The origin of the receptors is a man aged 35 to 55 in good health and CMV-seronegative. CDR3s include the opening cysteine and the closing phenylalanine or tryptophan. The D gene is left open where the match is weak. Some rows have no size entry. The others give once, few or many, or a class for an expanded clone.

abundance	len	v_gene	j_gene	d_gene	CDR3nt	CDR3aa
-	13	TRBV19	TRBJ2-7	TRBD2	TGTGCCAGTAGCACGACTAGCGGAGGCGAGCAGTACTTC	CASSTTSGGEQYF
-	16	TRBV5-8	TRBJ2-2	-	TGTGCCAGCAGCTTGATACTGCAGGGCGGAGCCGGGGAGCTGTTTTTT	CASSLILQGGAGELFF
-	16	TRBV10-2	TRBJ1-2	TRBD1	TGCGCCAGCAGTACCAATCCGGGACAGGAAAATTATGGCTACACCTTC	CASSTNPGQENYGYTF
-	13	TRBV30	TRBJ1-1	-	TGTGCCTGGAGTGTAAACTGGAGCACTGAAGCTTTCTTT	CAWSVNWSTEAFF
-	17	TRBV9	TRBJ2-3	TRBD1	TGTGCCAGCAGCACCAACGCCAGGGACAGGGTCACAGATACGCAGTATTTT	CASSTNARDRVTDTQYF
-	12	TRBV7-6	TRBJ2-6	-	TGTGCCAGCAGCCCCCTCTTCAACGTCCTGACTTTC	CASSPLFNVLTF
-	15	TRBV5-1	TRBJ2-2	TRBD2	TGCGCCAGCAGCCTGGGACTAGCGGAGGGAGGGGAGCTGTTTTTT	CASSLGLAEGGELFF
-	16	TRBV7-9	TRBJ1-1	TRBD1	TGTGCCAGCAGCTTAGCGGACAGGGGGCCGGAAACTGAAGCTTTCTTT	CASSLADRGPETEAFF
-	16	TRBV28	TRBJ1-1	TRBD1	TGTGCCAGCTACAATTCAGGGGCCAGGGGGAGCACTGAAGCTTTCTTT	CASYNSGARGSTEAFF
-	13	TRBV5-4	TRBJ2-7	-	TGTGCCAGCAGCTTGGGAGGACAGTCAGAGCAGTACTTC	CASSLGGQSEQYF
-	13	TRBV7-9	TRBJ2-7	TRBD2	TGTGCCAGCAGCCTTAGCGGGGGCTACGAGCAGTACTTC	CASSLSGGYEQYF
-	17	TRBV7-9	TRBJ2-3	TRBD2	TGTGCCAGCAGCTTAGTGGGGACTAGCATCGGCACAGATACGCAGTATTTT	CASSLVGTSIGTDTQYF
-	11	TRBV19	TRBJ1-2	-	TGTGCCAGTAGTAGCGGGTATGGCTACACCTTC	CASSSGYGYTF
-	16	TRBV4-3	TRBJ2-1	TRBD2	TGCGCCAGCAGCCAAGCTGTGACTAGCGGGAGCGATGAGCAGTTCTTC	CASSQAVTSGSDEQFF
-	14	TRBV29-1	TRBJ2-5	TRBD2	TGCAGCGTCGCTAGCGGGATGGGAGTGCAGACCCAGTACTTC	CSVASGMGVQTQYF
-	14	TRBV7-3	TRBJ2-1	-	TGTGCCAGCAGCTTGCCGGGGATGGAAAATGAGCAGTTCTTC	CASSLPGMENEQFF
-	15	TRBV7-3	TRBJ2-2	-	TGTGCCAGCAGCTTAAGCCAGGGGGGCACCGGGGAGCTGTTTTTT	CASSLSQGGTGELFF
medium-sized	13	TRBV30	TRBJ2-7	TRBD1	TGTGCCTGGAGTCCTGACAGGGCAAGCGAGCAGTACTTC	CAWSPDRASEQYF
-	11	TRBV29-1	TRBJ2-1	TRBD1	TGCAGCGTGGGGGACAGGGAGGATCAGTTCTTC	CSVGDREDQFF
-	18	TRBV19	TRBJ1-1	TRBD1	TGTGCCAGTAGTATTCGGACGGGACAGGGGACGGGGAACACTGAAGCTTTCTTT	CASSIRTGQGTGNTEAFF
-	14	TRBV14	TRBJ1-2	-	TGTGCCAGCAGCCTGGGAGGGATCTGGTCTGGCTACACCTTC	CASSLGGIWSGYTF
-	17	TRBV4-3	TRBJ2-2	TRBD2	TGCGCCAGCAGCCCGGGGACTAGCGGGAGCTTGACCGGGGAGCTGTTTTTT	CASSPGTSGSLTGELFF
-	15	TRBV2	TRBJ1-2	-	TGTGCCAGCAGTGATTCAGCGGCGGGTGGCGGTGGCTACACCTTC	CASSDSAAGGGGYTF
-	13	TRBV30	TRBJ1-5	-	TGTGCCTGGAGTAGTGAGAGCAATCAGCCCCAGCATTTT	CAWSSESNQPQHF
-	14	TRBV7-9	TRBJ2-7	TRBD1	TGTGCCAGCAGGACCGGGACAGGGTCGCACGAGCAGTACTTC	CASRTGTGSHEQYF
-	18	TRBV4-3	TRBJ2-1	TRBD2	TGCGCCAGCAGCCAAGATTGGGCTAGCGGGAGGAAGGACAATGAGCAGTTCTTC	CASSQDWASGRKDNEQFF
-	15	TRBV15	TRBJ1-2	-	TGTGCCACCAGCCCTCTCGCGGGATATGAGTATGGCTACACCTTC	CATSPLAGYEYGYTF
-	15	TRBV9	TRBJ2-5	-	TGTGCCAGCAGCGTAGCAAGCGTAAATCAAGGGACCCAGTACTTC	CASSVASVNQGTQYF
-	14	TRBV6-5	TRBJ2-3	TRBD1	TGTGCCAGCAGGGACAGGGGGCTCGCAGATACGCAGTATTTT	CASRDRGLADTQYF
-	17	TRBV4-3	TRBJ2-1	TRBD2	TGCGCCAGCAGCCAAGTCTTAGGACTAGCGGGGGGCAATGAGCAGTTCTTC	CASSQVLGLAGGNEQFF
-	14	TRBV7-2	TRBJ2-7	-	TGTGCCAGCAGCTCGCCGGGAGCCCGGGGGGAGCAGTACTTC	CASSSPGARGEQYF
-	14	TRBV5-5	TRBJ1-2	-	TGTGCCAGCAGCTCCCCTACGACAGGCTCTGGCTACACCTTC	CASSSPTTGSGYTF
-	14	TRBV11-3	TRBJ1-2	TRBD1	TGTGCCAGCAGCGCCGGGACAGGGGGCTATGGCTACACCTTC	CASSAGTGGYGYTF
-	15	TRBV19	TRBJ1-5	TRBD1	TGTGCCAGTAGGCTCTCCCAGGGGGGATTCCAGCCCCAGCATTTT	CASRLSQGGFQPQHF
-	17	TRBV27	TRBJ2-5	TRBD1	TGTGCCAGCAGTTTAGAATGGACAGGCACGGGTCGGAAGACCCAGTACTTC	CASSLEWTGTGRKTQYF
-	16	TRBV19	TRBJ2-7	TRBD2	TGTGCCAGTAGTGCAATCGCCGGGACTAGCGGGAACGAGCAGTACTTC	CASSAIAGTSGNEQYF
-	14	TRBV28	TRBJ2-3	TRBD2	TGTGCCAGCAGACCTCAAACTAGCGGGAGATATAGGTATTTT	CASRPQTSGRYRYF
-	15	TRBV14	TRBJ1-2	TRBD1	TGTGCCAGCAGCCAGGCCGGGACAGGGATCTATGGCTACACCTTC	CASSQAGTGIYGYTF
-	14	TRBV4-1	TRBJ1-5	-	TGCGCCAGCAGCCTCTTCAGGGGCGGTCAGCCCCAGCATTTT	CASSLFRGGQPQHF
-	15	TRBV7-9	TRBJ2-2	-	TGTGCCAGCAGCTTAGGCCAGGGGAACACCGGGGAGCTGTTTTTT	CASSLGQGNTGELFF
-	15	TRBV7-9	TRBJ2-1	-	TGTGCCAGCAGCCCCACGGGAACACCCTACAATGAGCAGTTCTTC	CASSPTGTPYNEQFF